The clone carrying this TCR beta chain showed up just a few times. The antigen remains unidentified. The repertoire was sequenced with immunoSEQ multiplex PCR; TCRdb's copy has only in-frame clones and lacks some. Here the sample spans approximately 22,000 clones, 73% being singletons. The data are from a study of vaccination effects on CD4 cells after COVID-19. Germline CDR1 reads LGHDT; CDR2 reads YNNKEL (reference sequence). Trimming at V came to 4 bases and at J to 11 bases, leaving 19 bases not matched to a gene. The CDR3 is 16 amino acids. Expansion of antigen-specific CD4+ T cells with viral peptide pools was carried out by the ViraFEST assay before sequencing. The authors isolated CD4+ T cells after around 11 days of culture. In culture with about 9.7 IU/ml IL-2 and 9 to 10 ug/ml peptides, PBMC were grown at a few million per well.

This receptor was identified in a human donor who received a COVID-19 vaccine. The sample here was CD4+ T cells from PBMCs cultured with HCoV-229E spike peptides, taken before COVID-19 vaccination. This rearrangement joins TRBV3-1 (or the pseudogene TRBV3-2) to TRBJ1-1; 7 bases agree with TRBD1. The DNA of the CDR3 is TGTGCCAGCAGCCTAGTTCAAACAGGGGACGGAATAGGGGCTTTCTTT. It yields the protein CASSLVQTGDGIGAFF.